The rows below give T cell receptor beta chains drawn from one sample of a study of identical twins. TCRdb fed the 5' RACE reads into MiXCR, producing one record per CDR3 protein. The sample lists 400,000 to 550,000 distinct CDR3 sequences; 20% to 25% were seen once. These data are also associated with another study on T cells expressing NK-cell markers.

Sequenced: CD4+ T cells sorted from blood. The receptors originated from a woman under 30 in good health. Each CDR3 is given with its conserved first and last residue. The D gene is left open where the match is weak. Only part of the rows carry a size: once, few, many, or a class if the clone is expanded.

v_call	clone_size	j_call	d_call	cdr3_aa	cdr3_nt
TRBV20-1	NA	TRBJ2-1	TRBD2	CSEDGGAYNEQFF	TGCAGTGAGGACGGGGGGGCCTACAATGAGCAGTTCTTC
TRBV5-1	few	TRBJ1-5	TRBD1	CASSQGDDQPQHF	TGCGCCAGCAGCCAGGGGGATGATCAGCCCCAGCATTTT
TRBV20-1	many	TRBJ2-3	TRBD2	CSASGRARSTDTQYF	TGCAGTGCTAGCGGGAGGGCCCGGAGCACAGATACGCAGTATTTT
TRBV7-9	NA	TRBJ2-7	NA	CASSFQVQGEQYF	TGTGCCAGCAGCTTTCAGGTCCAGGGAGAGCAGTACTTC
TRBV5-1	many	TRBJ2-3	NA	CASSRGESSTDTQYF	TGCGCCAGCAGTCGCGGGGAATCGAGCACAGATACGCAGTATTTT
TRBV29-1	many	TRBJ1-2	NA	CSVGDINYGYTF	TGCAGCGTTGGGGACATTAACTATGGCTACACCTTC
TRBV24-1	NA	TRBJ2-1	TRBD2	CATRASGNRNEQFF	TGTGCCACCAGGGCTAGCGGGAATAGAAATGAGCAGTTCTTC
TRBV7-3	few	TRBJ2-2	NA	CASSSQEIGELFF	TGTGCCAGCAGCTCCCAGGAGATCGGGGAGCTGTTTTTT
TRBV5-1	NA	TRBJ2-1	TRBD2	CASSYLAGGIYNEQFF	TGCGCCAGCAGCTACCTAGCGGGGGGGATCTACAATGAGCAGTTCTTC
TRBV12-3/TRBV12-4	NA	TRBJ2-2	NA	CASNLQGGELFF	TGTGCCAGCAACCTACAGGGAGGGGAGCTGTTTTTT
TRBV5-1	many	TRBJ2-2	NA	CASSPLRGVRSGELFF	TGCGCCAGCAGCCCGTTAAGGGGCGTCAGGTCCGGGGAGCTGTTTTTT
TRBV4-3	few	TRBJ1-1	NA	CASSQEIGRARSEAFF	TGCGCCAGCAGCCAAGAAATAGGCCGGGCTCGGTCTGAAGCTTTCTTT
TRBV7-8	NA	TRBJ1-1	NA	CASSSFGRPEKAFF	TGTGCCAGCAGCTCCTTCGGCAGGCCCGAAAAAGCTTTCTTT
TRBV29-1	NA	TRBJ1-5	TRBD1	CSVAGGRGDNQPQHF	TGCAGCGTCGCAGGGGGGCGGGGAGACAATCAGCCCCAGCATTTT
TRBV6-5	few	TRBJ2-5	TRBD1	CASSYRTGQETQYF	TGTGCCAGCAGTTACCGGACAGGGCAAGAGACCCAGTACTTC
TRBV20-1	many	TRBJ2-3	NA	CSGEIVDTQYF	TGCAGTGGCGAGATAGTCGATACGCAGTATTTT
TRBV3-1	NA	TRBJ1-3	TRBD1	CASSQGTGYRGNTMYF	TGTGCCAGCAGCCAAGGGACAGGGTATAGAGGAAACACCATGTATTTT
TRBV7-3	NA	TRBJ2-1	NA	CASSLRVGRTSSEQFF	TGTGCCAGCAGCTTAAGGGTCGGCCGGACTTCGAGTGAGCAGTTCTTC
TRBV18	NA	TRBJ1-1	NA	CASSRTALTEAFF	TGTGCCAGCTCACGCACGGCGCTCACTGAAGCTTTCTTT
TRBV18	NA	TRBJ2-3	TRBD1	CASSGQGAIHTQYF	TGTGCCAGCTCAGGGCAGGGGGCGATACATACGCAGTATTTT
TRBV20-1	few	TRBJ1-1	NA	CSARSGAVNTEAFF	TGCAGTGCTAGATCGGGGGCAGTGAACACTGAAGCTTTCTTT
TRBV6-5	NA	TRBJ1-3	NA	CASSSNTFSSGNTIYF	TGTGCCAGCAGTTCCAACACTTTTAGCTCTGGAAACACCATATATTTT
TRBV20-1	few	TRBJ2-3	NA	CSARDLPARAALSTDTQYF	TGCAGTGCTAGAGATTTACCCGCGAGGGCAGCCCTGAGCACAGATACGCAGTATTTT
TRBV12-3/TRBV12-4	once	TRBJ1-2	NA	CASNSGRGYTF	TGTGCCAGCAACTCAGGGAGGGGCTACACCTTC
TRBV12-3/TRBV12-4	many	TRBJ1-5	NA	CASRGTNQPQHF	TGTGCCAGCAGAGGGACCAATCAGCCCCAGCATTTT
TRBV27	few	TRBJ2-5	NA	CASTTPGETQYF	TGTGCCAGCACCACCCCCGGAGAGACCCAGTACTTC
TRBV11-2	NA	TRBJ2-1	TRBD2	CASSRTSGGGSSYNEQFF	TGTGCCAGCAGCCGGACTAGCGGGGGGGGGAGCTCCTACAATGAGCAGTTCTTC
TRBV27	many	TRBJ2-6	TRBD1	CASSFRGTASSGANVLTF	TGTGCCAGCAGTTTTAGAGGGACAGCTAGCTCTGGGGCCAACGTCCTGACTTTC
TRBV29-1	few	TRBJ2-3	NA	CSVTGRTADTQYF	TGCAGCGTCACAGGGAGAACTGCAGATACGCAGTATTTT
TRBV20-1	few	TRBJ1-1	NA	CSARTGWNTEAFF	TGCAGTGCTAGAACAGGGTGGAACACTGAAGCTTTCTTT
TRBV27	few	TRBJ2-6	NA	CASRSLVGANVLTF	TGTGCCAGCAGGTCCCTGGTCGGGGCCAACGTCCTGACTTTC
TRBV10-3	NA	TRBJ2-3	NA	CAISDLGGTSTDTQYF	TGTGCCATCAGTGATTTAGGCGGAACTAGCACAGATACGCAGTATTTT
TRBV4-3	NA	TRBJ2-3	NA	CASSQDPRGTDTQYF	TGCGCCAGCAGCCAAGATCCACGCGGCACAGATACGCAGTATTTT
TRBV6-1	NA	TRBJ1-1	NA	CASSEAPGLNTEAFF	TGTGCCAGCAGTGAAGCCCCGGGTCTGAACACTGAAGCTTTCTTT
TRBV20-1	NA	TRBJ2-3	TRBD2	CSGAGGPTDTQYF	TGCAGTGGAGCGGGAGGGCCTACAGATACGCAGTATTTT
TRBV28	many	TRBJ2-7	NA	CASSLNYEQYF	TGTGCCAGCAGCTTGAACTACGAGCAGTACTTC